Listed below are T cell receptor beta chains from one sample, sequenced in a study of blood T cell repertoires in COVID-19. Libraries were prepared by immunoSEQ multiplex PCR; TCRdb keeps only in-frame clonotypes and omits some of them. The profile covers approximately 170,000 clones, with around 82% appearing a single time and about 3.6% taken by the ten largest. The sample consisted of PBMCs or T cells enriched from blood (not recorded which). These receptors originate from a woman in her forties or fifties in a cohort exposed to, infected with or recovered from COVID-19 (not recorded which). Each CDR3 is given with its conserved first and last residue. A D gene is named only where the DNA matches it firmly. Size is omitted from some rows. Given values are once, few, many or a class for expanded clones.

size: NA
J: TRBJ1-6
V: TRBV19
D: NA
CDR3: CASSNPGTPSYNSPLHF
DNA: TGTGCCAGTAGTAATCCCGGGACACCCTCCTATAATTCACCCCTCCACTTT

size: NA
J: TRBJ1-5
V: TRBV6-5
D: TRBD1
CDR3: CASRPTGGNQPQHF
DNA: TGTGCCAGCAGACCTACAGGGGGCAATCAGCCCCAGCATTTT

size: once
J: TRBJ1-2
V: TRBV25-1
D: NA
CDR3: CASSSQGSFGYTF
DNA: TGTGCCAGCAGTTCTCAGGGATCGTTTGGCTACACCTTC

size: NA
J: TRBJ1-2
V: TRBV20-1
D: NA
CDR3: CSASLSYGYTF
DNA: TGCAGTGCTAGTCTTTCCTATGGCTACACCTTC

size: NA
J: TRBJ1-1
V: TRBV18
D: NA
CDR3: CASSRKGGAEAFF
DNA: TGTGCCAGCTCACGGAAGGGAGGGGCGGAGGCTTTCTTT

size: NA
J: TRBJ1-2
V: TRBV20-1
D: TRBD1
CDR3: CSASSGAGTGAETNYGYTF
DNA: TGCAGTGCTAGTTCGGGGGCAGGAACAGGGGCCGAAACTAACTATGGCTACACCTTC

size: NA
J: TRBJ1-4
V: TRBV9
D: NA
CDR3: CASSVGTAATNEKLFF
DNA: TGTGCCAGCAGCGTCGGGACTGCGGCAACTAATGAAAAACTGTTTTTT

size: few
J: TRBJ1-2
V: TRBV28
D: NA
CDR3: CASTTAEGGYTF
DNA: TGTGCCAGCACTACAGCAGAGGGTGGCTACACCTTC

size: medium-sized
J: TRBJ1-3
V: TRBV7-9
D: NA
CDR3: CASSLEGSSGNTIYF
DNA: TGTGCCAGCAGCTTAGAAGGGAGCTCTGGAAACACCATATATTTT

size: NA
J: TRBJ2-3
V: TRBV5-1
D: TRBD2
CDR3: CASAELATADTQYF
DNA: TGCGCCAGCGCCGAACTAGCGACCGCAGATACGCAGTATTTT

size: NA
J: TRBJ2-5
V: TRBV7-9
D: TRBD2
CDR3: CASSPLREGSQETQYF
DNA: TGTGCCAGCAGCCCTCTAAGGGAGGGGAGCCAAGAGACCCAGTACTTC

size: NA
J: TRBJ1-1
V: TRBV18
D: TRBD1
CDR3: CASSPSQGASTEAFF
DNA: TGTGCCAGCTCACCATCGCAGGGGGCTAGCACTGAAGCTTTCTTT

size: NA
J: TRBJ2-7
V: TRBV7-9
D: NA
CDR3: CASSFAWSSYEQYF
DNA: TGTGCCAGCAGCTTCGCGTGGAGCTCCTACGAGCAGTACTTC

size: NA
J: TRBJ1-5
V: TRBV18
D: NA
CDR3: CASSPRTGPQHF
DNA: TGTGCCAGCTCACCTCGGACTGGGCCCCAGCATTTT

size: NA
J: TRBJ2-7
V: TRBV5-1
D: TRBD2
CDR3: CASSPSGGSHEQYF
DNA: TGCGCCAGCAGCCCTAGCGGGGGGAGCCACGAGCAGTACTTC

size: NA
J: TRBJ2-3
V: TRBV7-7
D: TRBD1
CDR3: CASSLGGRGSDTQYF
DNA: TGTGCTAGCAGCTTAGGGGGCAGGGGATCAGATACGCAGTATTTT

size: NA
J: TRBJ1-2
V: TRBV29-1
D: NA
CDR3: CSVEDSISPRSFSGYTF
DNA: TGCAGCGTTGAAGATTCCATCTCCCCGAGGAGTTTTTCTGGCTACACCTTC

size: NA
J: TRBJ2-1
V: TRBV5-1
D: TRBD1
CDR3: CASSPEATGGRYEQFF
DNA: TGCGCCAGCAGCCCGGAGGCCACAGGGGGCAGGTATGAGCAGTTCTTC

size: NA
J: TRBJ1-2
V: TRBV20-1
D: TRBD1
CDR3: CSASTLGQGENYGYTF
DNA: TGCAGTGCAAGTACCTTGGGACAGGGGGAGAATTATGGCTACACCTTC

size: NA
J: TRBJ1-1
V: TRBV18
D: TRBD1
CDR3: CASSSRTGENTEAFF
DNA: TGTGCCAGCTCATCCCGGACAGGGGAGAACACTGAAGCTTTCTTT

size: NA
J: TRBJ2-1
V: TRBV10-1
D: NA
CDR3: CASSENPGLNEQFF
DNA: TGCGCCAGCAGTGAGAACCCAGGGTTGAATGAGCAGTTCTTC

size: NA
J: TRBJ2-7
V: TRBV28
D: NA
CDR3: CASRRPGVTSYEQYF
DNA: TGTGCCAGCAGGCGCCCCGGGGTTACGTCCTACGAGCAGTACTTC

size: NA
J: TRBJ1-2
V: TRBV5-1
D: NA
CDR3: CASSPTGIGMGYTF
DNA: TGCGCCAGCAGCCCCACAGGGATTGGTATGGGCTACACCTTC

size: NA
J: TRBJ1-4
V: TRBV7-2
D: TRBD1
CDR3: CASRKGTGGEKLFF
DNA: TGTGCCAGCAGGAAAGGGACAGGGGGTGAAAAACTGTTTTTT

size: once
J: TRBJ1-5
V: TRBV10-3
D: NA
CDR3: CAGSGGPGQPQHF
DNA: TGTGCCGGCTCGGGGGGGCCCGGTCAGCCCCAGCATTTT

size: NA
J: TRBJ2-5
V: TRBV11-2
D: TRBD1
CDR3: CASRGWTGEETQYF
DNA: TGTGCCAGCAGGGGGTGGACAGGGGAAGAGACCCAGTACTTC

size: few
J: TRBJ1-2
V: TRBV9
D: NA
CDR3: CASSVDPSFEGGYTF
DNA: TGTGCCAGCAGCGTAGATCCGTCCTTCGAGGGTGGCTACACCTTC

size: NA
J: TRBJ1-2
V: TRBV30
D: NA
CDR3: CAWSGVRGNYGYTF
DNA: TGTGCCTGGAGTGGTGTGCGGGGGAACTATGGCTACACCTTC

size: NA
J: TRBJ2-1
V: TRBV7-3
D: NA
CDR3: CASSPQNGVEQFF
DNA: TGTGCCAGCAGCCCACAGAACGGGGTTGAGCAGTTCTTC

size: NA
J: TRBJ2-2
V: TRBV5-1
D: TRBD1
CDR3: CASSLLGTGFTGELFF
DNA: TGCGCCAGCAGCTTGTTGGGGACAGGTTTCACCGGGGAGCTGTTTTTT

size: NA
J: TRBJ1-2
V: TRBV6-5
D: TRBD1
CDR3: CASSSQGAVYGYTF
DNA: TGTGCCAGCAGCTCACAGGGGGCTGTCTATGGCTACACCTTC

size: NA
J: TRBJ1-4
V: TRBV7-9
D: NA
CDR3: CASSLGTANEKLFF
DNA: TGTGCCAGCAGCTTAGGGACAGCTAATGAAAAACTGTTTTTT

size: NA
J: TRBJ2-3
V: TRBV4-3
D: TRBD2
CDR3: CASSQVTGGTDTQYF
DNA: TGCGCCAGCAGCCAAGTAACGGGGGGGACAGATACGCAGTATTTT

size: few
J: TRBJ2-1
V: TRBV18
D: TRBD1
CDR3: CASSPPTGTGYNEQFF
DNA: TGTGCCAGCTCACCACCCACCGGGACAGGATACAATGAGCAGTTCTTC

size: NA
J: TRBJ2-4
V: TRBV18
D: TRBD1
CDR3: CASSPLGTGLAKNIQYF
DNA: TGTGCCAGCTCACCATTGGGGACAGGTCTAGCCAAAAACATTCAGTACTTC

size: NA
J: TRBJ1-1
V: TRBV5-4
D: TRBD1
CDR3: CASSPDRGNTEAFF
DNA: TGTGCCAGCAGCCCCGACAGGGGAAACACTGAAGCTTTCTTT

size: NA
J: TRBJ1-6
V: TRBV18
D: NA
CDR3: CASSPLSNSLYNSPLHF
DNA: TGTGCCAGCTCACCCCTAAGTAACAGCCTCTATAATTCACCCCTCCACTTT

size: many
J: TRBJ1-6
V: TRBV30
D: NA
CDR3: CAWTGGGGSPLHF
DNA: TGTGCCTGGACGGGGGGCGGGGGTTCACCCCTCCACTTT

size: NA
J: TRBJ2-3
V: TRBV2
D: TRBD1
CDR3: CASTFTTGQGGDTQYF
DNA: TGTGCCAGCACCTTTACGACGGGACAGGGGGGAGATACGCAGTATTTT

size: NA
J: TRBJ2-5
V: TRBV11-2
D: TRBD1
CDR3: CASSLGQGLLLQETQYF
DNA: TGTGCCAGCAGCTTAGGACAGGGGTTGTTATTACAAGAGACCCAGTACTTC

size: NA
J: TRBJ2-7
V: TRBV4-1
D: NA
CDR3: CASSQNAGADEQYF
DNA: TGCGCCAGCAGCCAGAACGCGGGGGCGGACGAGCAGTACTTC

size: NA
J: TRBJ1-5
V: TRBV2
D: NA
CDR3: CASSVGGDQPQHF
DNA: TGTGCCAGCAGTGTTGGGGGGGATCAGCCCCAGCATTTT

size: NA
J: TRBJ1-6
V: TRBV2
D: NA
CDR3: CASRGGGNSPLHF
DNA: TGTGCCAGCAGGGGAGGGGGGAATTCACCCCTCCACTTT

size: NA
J: TRBJ2-5
V: TRBV5-8
D: TRBD2
CDR3: CASSPRGVQETQYF
DNA: TGTGCCAGCAGCCCACGGGGGGTCCAAGAGACCCAGTACTTC

size: few
J: TRBJ2-7
V: TRBV19
D: TRBD1
CDR3: CASTPGQAPYEQYF
DNA: TGTGCCAGTACACCGGGACAGGCCCCCTACGAGCAGTACTTC

size: NA
J: TRBJ1-3
V: TRBV28
D: TRBD1
CDR3: CASSLPGQGGGNTIYF
DNA: TGTGCCAGCAGCCTACCTGGACAGGGGGGAGGAAACACCATATATTTT

size: few
J: TRBJ1-1
V: TRBV24-1
D: NA
CDR3: CATRDSLNTEAFF
DNA: TGTGCCACCAGAGACAGCTTGAACACTGAAGCTTTCTTT

size: NA
J: TRBJ2-7
V: TRBV6-6
D: TRBD2
CDR3: CASSFPAGESYEQYF
DNA: TGTGCCAGCAGTTTCCCAGCGGGGGAATCCTACGAGCAGTACTTC

size: NA
J: TRBJ2-6
V: TRBV3-1/TRBV3-2
D: NA
CDR3: CASSRDSSGANVLTF
DNA: TGTGCCAGCAGCCGCGACAGCTCTGGGGCCAACGTCCTGACTTTC

size: once
J: TRBJ1-2
V: TRBV28
D: NA
CDR3: CASRSGFNYGYTF
DNA: TGTGCCAGCAGGTCAGGTTTTAACTATGGCTACACCTTC

size: NA
J: TRBJ2-3
V: TRBV11-3
D: NA
CDR3: CASSSGGGTDTQYF
DNA: TGTGCCAGCAGCTCGGGGGGCGGCACAGATACGCAGTATTTT

size: NA
J: TRBJ2-3
V: TRBV3-1/TRBV3-2
D: NA
CDR3: CASSCNRDLLTTDTQYF
DNA: TGTGCCAGCAGCTGCAATCGGGACTTACTTACCACAGATACGCAGTATTTT

size: NA
J: TRBJ2-6
V: TRBV28
D: TRBD1
CDR3: CASSFIRQGASFGANVLTF
DNA: TGTGCCAGCAGTTTTATTCGACAGGGGGCGTCCTTTGGGGCCAACGTCCTGACTTTC

size: NA
J: TRBJ1-3
V: TRBV28
D: TRBD1
CDR3: CASSRTGDGNTIYF
DNA: TGTGCCAGCAGCCGAACAGGGGACGGAAACACCATATATTTT